The rows below give T cell receptor beta chains drawn from one sample of a study of B cell selection in AIRE deficiency. Sequencing was performed with immunoSEQ multiplex PCR; in TCRdb, only in-frame clones are kept and a portion is missing. The sample lists some 20,000 clones; around 97% were seen once. The sequencing input was conventional CD4+ T cells sorted from PBMCs. These receptors all come from a human donor with AIRE deficiency. Each CDR3 is given with its conserved first and last residue. Each record gives: clone size, V gene, D gene, J gene, CDR3 protein, CDR3 DNA. D genes are given only for firm matches. Size tells how often a clone was seen (once, few, many) or the class of an expanded clone, and some rows leave it out.

clone_size: -
v_call: TRBV13
d_call: -
j_call: TRBJ1-1
cdr3_aa: CASSRGDGPLRTEAFF
cdr3_nt: TGTGCCAGCAGCCGGGGGGATGGGCCCCTCCGCACTGAAGCTTTCTTT

clone_size: -
v_call: TRBV7-9
d_call: TRBD2
j_call: TRBJ2-2
cdr3_aa: CASSLVKLAGENTGELFF
cdr3_nt: TGTGCCAGCAGCTTAGTTAAGCTAGCGGGAGAGAACACCGGGGAGCTGTTTTTT

clone_size: -
v_call: TRBV11-2
d_call: -
j_call: TRBJ2-7
cdr3_aa: CASSAGTFLRNEQYF
cdr3_nt: TGTGCCAGCAGCGCCGGGACATTCCTACGGAACGAGCAGTACTTC

clone_size: -
v_call: TRBV29-1
d_call: -
j_call: TRBJ1-5
cdr3_aa: CSVAGREIICNQPQHF
cdr3_nt: TGCAGCGTTGCGGGCAGGGAAATTATTTGCAATCAGCCCCAGCATTTT

clone_size: -
v_call: TRBV5-1
d_call: -
j_call: TRBJ2-2
cdr3_aa: CASNQGLDTGELFF
cdr3_nt: TGCGCCAGTAACCAGGGGTTAGACACCGGGGAGCTGTTTTTT

clone_size: once
v_call: TRBV7-9
d_call: -
j_call: TRBJ1-1
cdr3_aa: CASSPIINTEAFF
cdr3_nt: TGTGCCAGCAGCCCAATTATTAACACTGAAGCTTTCTTT

clone_size: once
v_call: TRBV6-1
d_call: TRBD1
j_call: TRBJ2-7
cdr3_aa: CASNARDRGQEQYF
cdr3_nt: TGTGCCAGCAATGCGCGGGACAGGGGGCAAGAGCAGTACTTC

clone_size: -
v_call: TRBV5-4
d_call: TRBD2
j_call: TRBJ2-7
cdr3_aa: CASSLGLAGAEQYF
cdr3_nt: TGTGCCAGCAGCTTGGGACTAGCGGGAGCCGAGCAGTACTTC

clone_size: -
v_call: TRBV18
d_call: TRBD1
j_call: TRBJ1-1
cdr3_aa: CASSPPPIPGQGETEAFF
cdr3_nt: TGTGCCAGCTCACCACCGCCTATTCCGGGACAGGGAGAGACTGAAGCTTTCTTT

clone_size: -
v_call: TRBV18
d_call: TRBD1
j_call: TRBJ1-1
cdr3_aa: CASRGQANTEAFF
cdr3_nt: TGTGCCAGCCGGGGACAGGCCAACACTGAAGCTTTCTTT

clone_size: -
v_call: TRBV5-6
d_call: -
j_call: TRBJ2-2
cdr3_aa: CASSPTDGNTGELFF
cdr3_nt: TGTGCCAGCAGCCCAACGGACGGAAACACCGGGGAGCTGTTTTTT

clone_size: -
v_call: TRBV7-9
d_call: -
j_call: TRBJ2-3
cdr3_aa: CASLRGAFPDTQYF
cdr3_nt: TGTGCCAGCTTGCGGGGTGCGTTTCCAGATACGCAGTATTTT

clone_size: -
v_call: TRBV19
d_call: -
j_call: TRBJ2-7
cdr3_aa: CASSSRFRAQDEQYF
cdr3_nt: TGTGCCAGTAGTAGCCGCTTCAGGGCACAGGACGAGCAGTACTTC

clone_size: -
v_call: TRBV2
d_call: TRBD1
j_call: TRBJ1-1
cdr3_aa: CASSEFQSPQGGTEAFF
cdr3_nt: TGTGCCAGCAGTGAATTTCAATCCCCGCAGGGGGGCACTGAAGCTTTCTTT

clone_size: -
v_call: TRBV7-9
d_call: -
j_call: TRBJ2-1
cdr3_aa: CASSSRGGRAYNEQFF
cdr3_nt: TGTGCCAGCAGCTCCAGGGGCGGGAGAGCCTACAATGAGCAGTTCTTC

clone_size: -
v_call: TRBV30
d_call: TRBD1
j_call: TRBJ2-7
cdr3_aa: CAWSVFRGIEQYF
cdr3_nt: TGTGCCTGGAGTGTCTTCAGGGGGATCGAGCAGTACTTC

clone_size: -
v_call: TRBV27
d_call: -
j_call: TRBJ1-2
cdr3_aa: CASSSTGFGYTF
cdr3_nt: TGTGCCAGCAGTTCTACAGGTTTCGGCTACACCTTC

clone_size: once
v_call: TRBV5-4
d_call: TRBD2
j_call: TRBJ2-1
cdr3_aa: CASSPPTGGRAGEQFF
cdr3_nt: TGTGCCAGCAGCCCCCCCACGGGCGGGAGGGCCGGTGAGCAGTTCTTC

clone_size: -
v_call: TRBV11-2
d_call: TRBD1
j_call: TRBJ1-1
cdr3_aa: CASSLGVRGRGGTEAFF
cdr3_nt: TGTGCCAGCAGCTTAGGTGTCAGGGGGCGAGGGGGCACTGAAGCTTTCTTT